The T cell receptor beta chain under discussion was sequenced for a study of control samples from healthy donors and cancer patients. V was trimmed by 0 bases and J by 2 bases, leaving 13 bases between them. The CDR3 sequence is 16 residues long. Germline V CDR1 and CDR2: SGDLS, YYNGEE. Some clones are missing from TCRdb's copy, which holds only in-frame ones; the method was immunoSEQ multiplex PCR. The data hold 100,000 to 150,000 clones, with about 89% observed a single time. The sample was blood. The rearrangement links TRBV9 to TRBJ2-3; D gene unclear. This clonotype was sampled from a woman aged 18-29 years in good health. CDR3: CASSVDLAAVTDTQYF. CDR3 in DNA: TGTGCCAGCAGCGTAGATCTGGCGGCGGTCACAGATACGCAGTATTTT.